The 8 T cell receptor beta chains below come from one sample, sequenced in a study of blood T cell repertoires in COVID-19. Assay used: immunoSEQ multiplex PCR; TCRdb lists only in-frame clones, some missing. The sample lists some 300,000 clones, 88% occurring once. Material for sequencing was PBMCs or T cells enriched from blood (not recorded which). The receptor set was obtained from a woman between 25 and 40 years old who had recovered from COVID-19.

The chain uses TRBV11-3 and TRBJ1-2, with D uncertain. The CDR3 spans 12 residues. Germline CDR1 is SGHNT and CDR2 is YENEEA. With 3 bases removed from V and 8 bases from J, the gap between germline ends came to 10 bases. The CDR3 DNA is TGTGCCAGCAGCTTCCGAGACGGGGGCTACACCTTC. Translation: CASSFRDGGYTF.

This chain joins TRBV4-1 and TRBJ2-5, with TRBD1 matching over 8 bases. The germline V gene encodes CDR1 MGHRA and CDR2 YSYEKL. V was pared by 4 bases and J by 5 bases, with 3 bases of the junction left unmatched. The length of the CDR3 is 13 residues. The CDR3 DNA sequence: TGCGCCAGCAGCCCAGGGGGCGCCGAGACCCAGTACTTC. Protein sequence: CASSPGGAETQYF.

V is TRBV5-6 and J is TRBJ2-1; tentative D call: TRBD2 (5 bases). This CDR3 has 15 residues. Germline V lookup: CDR1 SGHDT, CDR2 YYEEEE. V was cut by 5 bases and J by 4 bases, with 16 bases left in between. The CDR3 nucleotides are TGTGCCAGCAGTTTTGTTCCTAGGGAGTACAATGAGCAGTTCTTC. Translated, it gives CASSFVPREYNEQFF.

As to this clone: At one boundary the junction diverges from the germline segment, which might be a read error. This rearrangement joins TRBV2 to TRBJ2-7, with D perhaps matching TRBD1 (5 bases). This CDR3 comprises 12 residues. The germline gives CDR1 SNHLY, CDR2 FYNNEI. The CDR3 loop reads CASRDRGQGTCF. CDR3 nucleotide sequence: TGTGCCAGCAGGGATAGGGGCCAAGGTACTTGCTTC.

This chain links TRBV10-3 with TRBJ2-1; 14 positions agree with TRBD2. Per germline, CDR1 ENHRY and CDR2 SYGVKD. V trimming: 4 bases; J trimming: 5 bases; junction bases outside the gene matches: 7. This CDR3 comprises 17 residues. The CDR3 sequence is CAISAWGLAGVDNEQFF. The DNA for the CDR3 is TGTGCCATCAGTGCCTGGGGACTAGCGGGAGTGGACAATGAGCAGTTCTTC.

The gene calls are TRBV18 and TRBJ2-5, with D unclear. The CDR3 has 11 amino acids. Trimming removed 4 bases at V and 5 bases at J, with 5 bases between. Germline lookup yields CDR1 KGHSH and CDR2 LQKENI. The CDR3 coding sequence is TGTGCCAGCTCACATTCTGAGACCCAGTACTTC. Translated, it gives CASSHSETQYF.

This clone appeared once. The chain recombines TRBV27 with TRBJ1-2, with 10 bases matching TRBD1. The V gene end was trimmed by 6 bases and the J gene end by 4 bases; junction bases not matched to a gene: 11. The germline gives CDR1 MNHEY, CDR2 SMNVEV (reference sequence). CDR3 size: 16 residues. As DNA, the CDR3 is TGTGCCAGCAGAACGGGGGCGGGGACAGGGGTCTATGGCTACACCTTC. The encoded protein is CASRTGAGTGVYGYTF.

The genes are TRBV27 and TRBJ2-1; 7 nucleotides agree with TRBD1. This CDR3 is 15 amino acids long. The germline V gene encodes CDR1 MNHEY and CDR2 SMNVEV (reference sequence). Losses at the gene ends were 7 bases for V and 2 bases for J; bases not matched to a gene: 8. The CDR3 coding sequence is TGTGCCAGCATTGACAGACAGGGTACCTACAATGAGCAGTTCTTC. Its protein product is CASIDRQGTYNEQFF.